This TCR beta chain is drawn from a study of response to subunit inactivated influenza vaccine. Study results and caveats: Authors suggested seasonal influenza vaccinations each recruit few new T cells.

Looked up from germline, CDR1 is WNHNN and CDR2 is SYGVQD (reference sequence). The junction had 8 bases not matched to a gene; V was cut back by 5 bases and J by 3 bases. This CDR3 is built from 16 residues. Turning to this clonotype: Antigen: not known.

MiXCR, run by TCRdb on the RT-PCR reads, gives a single entry per CDR3 protein. This table holds approximately 680,000 distinct CDR3 sequences, approximately 14% found once. This TCR derives from a man aged 50-59 years who received an inactivated influenza vaccine. The sample consisted of PBMCs from blood, taken 12 days after vaccination. The chain joins TRBV10-1 to TRBJ1-3; 9 bases align to TRBD1. CDR3 region: CASSPGTGTSGNTIYF. CDR3 DNA sequence: TGCGCCAGCAGTCCCGGGACAGGGACGAGTGGAAACACCATATATTTT.